This T cell receptor (beta chain) was sequenced during a study of T-cell reconstitution after alpha-beta-depleted transplantation in children. Whole-study findings and limits: Approximately two months post-transplant, alpha-beta T cells reportedly originated from several hundred expanded graft clones. Surviving thymic progenitors and recipient T cells were the source of high TCRbeta diversity at day 60 in some patients. Newly produced T cells mostly accounted for T-cell counts and diversity one year post-transplant.

As it was prepared, the TCRbeta library received unique molecular identifiers. MiXCR, run by TCRdb on the PCR reads, gives a single entry per CDR3 protein. Of around 600,000 distinct CDR3 sequences in the sample, roughly 24% were seen once. To note about this clonotype: Antigen: not known.

Germline V lookup: CDR1 MNHEY, CDR2 SVGEGT. This CDR3 region has 16 residues. V lost 0 bases to trimming and J lost 5 bases; unmatched junction nucleotides: 5. The sequence was collected from a boy less than two years old who had a stem cell transplant for acute myeloid leukemia, so the T cells may come from the graft donor. V and J are TRBV6-2 or TRBV6-3 and TRBJ2-1; 9 bases map to TRBD2. The input for sequencing was PBMCs, mostly from graft donor cells, taken 360 days after TCRalphabeta/CD19-depleted stem cell transplant. CDR3 amino acids: CASSYSKASGDNEQFF. DNA of the CDR3: TGTGCCAGCAGTTACTCGAAAGCTAGCGGGGACAATGAGCAGTTCTTC.